These 26 T cell receptor beta chains were sequenced from one sample in a study of circulating and synovial CD4+ cells in juvenile arthritis. Clones were sequenced by immunoSEQ multiplex PCR, and TCRdb holds only the in-frame ones, with some missing. The data contain more than 30,000 clones, roughly 93% of them singletons. What was sequenced was CD4+ T cells from blood. The receptors were sampled from a human donor with juvenile idiopathic arthritis.

This chain links TRBV25-1 with TRBJ2-7, with 12 positions matching TRBD1. Trimming at V came to 7 bases and at J to 9 bases, leaving 19 bases not matched to a gene. Germline assignment: CDR1 MGHDK and CDR2 SYGVNS. The length of the CDR3 is 17 residues. The CDR3 reads CASTQNVRGQGALLQYF. DNA of the CDR3: TGTGCCAGCACCCAAAACGTTAGGGGACAGGGGGCACTCCTGCAGTACTTC.

This clone occurred once. This chain joins TRBV29-1 and TRBJ2-7, with D uncertain. Germline lookup yields CDR1 SQVTM and CDR2 ANQGSEA. The CDR3 runs to 14 residues. Trimming removed 6 bases from V and 0 bases from J, with 15 bases in between. This chain's CDR3 is CSVVRQFPSYEQYF. As DNA, the CDR3 is TGCAGCGTCGTACGACAATTCCCCTCCTACGAGCAGTACTTC.

The genes are TRBV9 and TRBJ2-1, with 7 nucleotides matching TRBD2. This CDR3 has 15 residues. Losses at the gene ends were 4 bases for V and 10 bases for J; bases not matched to a gene: 14. Germline V lookup: CDR1 SGDLS, CDR2 YYNGEE. The CDR3 region is CASSSRGGGSGEQFF. The DNA for the CDR3 is TGTGCCAGCAGCTCTCGTGGGGGGGGGTCCGGGGAGCAGTTCTTC.

This chain joins TRBV7-2 and TRBJ1-4; no definite D call. The CDR3 is 14 amino acids. Germline CDR1 is SGHTA and CDR2 is FQGNSA. The V end lost 5 bases, the J end lost 7 bases, and 14 bases lay between the germline ends. In nucleotides, the CDR3 is TGTGCCAGCAGCCCGCAAGCACCCACTGAAAAACTGTTTTTT. Translated, it gives CASSPQAPTEKLFF.

This chain joins TRBV11-2 and TRBJ1-1; no clear D gene. CDR1 is SGHAT and CDR2 is FQNNGV in the germline V gene. The ends were cut back, 2 bases at V and 4 bases at J, with 11 bases in the middle. The CDR3 extends over 14 amino acids. The CDR3 here is CASSLFSEGTEAFF. The DNA for the CDR3 is TGTGCCAGCAGCTTATTCTCAGAGGGCACTGAAGCTTTCTTT.

The V and J genes are TRBV4-1 and TRBJ2-5, with 7 bases aligning to TRBD2. Germline V CDR1 and CDR2: MGHRA, YSYEKL. CDR3 length equals 16 residues. V gave up 0 bases and J gave up 2 bases; unmatched junction bases: 6. The CDR3 loop reads CASSQDRGGGQETQYF. CDR3 DNA sequence: TGCGCCAGCAGCCAAGATCGCGGGGGAGGGCAAGAGACCCAGTACTTC.

The gene calls are TRBV2 and TRBJ2-2, with D perhaps TRBD2 (5 bases). The length of the CDR3 is 16 residues. Germline loops: CDR1 SNHLY, CDR2 FYNNEI. The germline V and J ends were trimmed by 1 base and 1 base, with 10 bases remaining between them. The DNA for the CDR3 is TGTGCCAGCAGTGAAGGGAGGCCAGAGAACACCGGGGAGCTGTTTTTT. Protein: CASSEGRPENTGELFF. The complete variable domain, with remaining parts taken from reference TRBV2 and TRBJ2-2, reads EPEVTQTPSHQVTQMGQEVILRCVPISNHLYFYWYRQILGQKVEFLVSFYNNEISEKSEIFDDQFSVERPDGSNFTLKIRSTKLEDSAMYFCASSEGRPENTGELFFGEGSRLTVL.

For the CDR3, the DNA is TGTGCCAGCAACGTAGCGGGAGCACTCTACAATGAGCAGTTCTTC. It translates to CASNVAGALYNEQFF. The chain has TRBV27 and TRBJ2-1; 9 bases are shared with TRBD2. After removal of 7 bases from V and 3 bases from J, the junction contained 7 bases not matched to a gene. Germline CDR1 and CDR2: MNHEY and SMNVEV (reference sequence). This CDR3 is built from 15 residues.

This rearrangement joins TRBV6-5 to TRBJ2-3; D may match TRBD1 or TRBD2 (7 bases each). The CDR3 is 13 residues long. Germline V gene sequence: CDR1 MNHEY, CDR2 SVGAGI. V was trimmed by 10 bases and J by 2 bases, leaving 13 bases between them. The CDR3 spells CATRGGYTDTQYF. DNA for the CDR3: TGTGCCACCAGGGGGGGATACACAGATACGCAGTATTTT.

The chain employs TRBV7-9 and TRBJ2-3, with 7 bases lining up with TRBD2. V shed 5 bases and J 1 base; nucleotides not matched to a gene: 6. Germline V gives CDR1 SEHNR, CDR2 FQNEAQ (reference sequence). CDR3 length equals 15 residues. This CDR3 reads CASSHPAGRTDTQYF. In DNA form, the CDR3 reads TGTGCCAGCAGCCACCCAGCGGGGCGCACAGATACGCAGTATTTT.

The chain uses TRBV2 and TRBJ2-7; TRBD2 aligns across 10 bases. Trimming at V came to 6 bases and at J to 4 bases, leaving 3 bases not matched to a gene. CDR1 and CDR2 (germline): SNHLY, FYNNEI. CDR3 size: 13 residues. The CDR3 DNA sequence: TGTGCCAGCAGGAGCGGGAGGGCGTACGAGCAGTACTTC. Protein product: CASRSGRAYEQYF.

V and J are TRBV10-3 and TRBJ2-1; D uncertain. Trimming shortened V by 6 bases and J by 7 bases, and 10 bases separated the two germline ends. The CDR3 spans 12 residues. Per germline, CDR1 ENHRY and CDR2 SYGVKD. The CDR3 loop reads CAISDTENEQFF. CDR3 nucleotide sequence: TGTGCCATCAGCGATACCGAGAATGAGCAGTTCTTC.

This clone was observed a single time. The rearrangement uses TRBV18 and TRBJ2-1, with D possibly being TRBD1 (7 bases). This CDR3 has 16 residues. Trimming shortened V by 3 bases and J by 6 bases, and 18 bases separated the two germline ends. Germline CDR1 is KGHSH and CDR2 is LQKENI. CDR3 protein: CASSPLGGGGLNEQFF. In DNA form, the CDR3 reads TGTGCCAGCTCACCCCTAGGAGGGGGCGGTCTCAATGAGCAGTTCTTC.

V and J are TRBV5-8 and TRBJ1-5, with no clear D. Trimming took 6 bases from V and 9 from J, leaving 16 bases between them. CDR3 length equals 13 residues. The germline gives CDR1 SGHTS, CDR2 YDEGEE. CDR3 nucleotides: TGTGCCAGCACCTATAGTGAAGATCCGCCCCAGCATTTT. Protein: CASTYSEDPPQHF.

A remark on this clone: The germline gene is not matched at one end of the junction; a read error may be the cause. The V gene is TRBV7-7, the J gene TRBJ1-3; D call uncertain. Looked up from germline, CDR1 is SSHAT and CDR2 is FNYEAQ (reference sequence). CDR3 size: 14 residues. The CDR3 bases are TGTGCTAGCAGCGAGGGATCGAAAGGAAACACCATATATTTT. Protein sequence: CASSEGSKGNTIYF.

This chain uses TRBV6-1 with TRBJ2-3; 10 nucleotides align to TRBD2. J gave up 0 bases and V 2 bases, and 5 bases lay outside the gene matches. CDR1 is MNHNS and CDR2 is SASEGT in the germline V gene. CDR3 length: 17 amino acids. As DNA, the CDR3 is TGTGCCAGCAGTGAACTAGCGGGAGCCCTTAGCACAGATACGCAGTATTTT. Translated: CASSELAGALSTDTQYF.

This sequence joins TRBV19 and TRBJ2-3, with 8 bases that match TRBD1. Trimming cost V 4 bases and J 4 bases; bases outside gene matches: 10. The CDR3 is made up of 16 amino acids. Germline V CDR1 and CDR2: LNHDA, SQIVND (reference sequence). CDR3 sequence reads: CASSKLPGQVADTQYF. For the CDR3, the DNA is TGTGCCAGTAGTAAACTCCCGGGACAGGTTGCAGATACGCAGTATTTT.

This rearrangement joins TRBV6-5 to TRBJ1-3; D unclear. V dropped 7 bases and J dropped 4 bases, with 14 bases sitting between them. The CDR3 loop spans 14 amino acids. Germline V gene sequence: CDR1 MNHEY, CDR2 SVGAGI. This CDR3 reads CASTPVAQGNTIYF. The CDR3 nucleotides are TGTGCCAGCACCCCCGTCGCCCAGGGAAACACCATATATTTT.

The chain recombines TRBV5-4 with TRBJ2-4, with 13 nucleotides matching TRBD2. The V gene end was trimmed by 4 bases and the J gene end by 1 base; junction bases not matched to a gene: 5. The CDR3 has 17 amino acids. Germline loops: CDR1 SGHNT, CDR2 YYREEE (reference sequence). In DNA form, the CDR3 reads TGTGCCAGCAGCACTCGGACTAGCGGGAGTGCCAAAAACATTCAGTACTTC. Translated: CASSTRTSGSAKNIQYF.

V gene TRBV12-5 combines with J gene TRBJ2-3; D may be TRBD2 (6 bases). The CDR3 has 14 amino acids. Trimming took off 4 bases at V and 0 bases at J, with 8 bases between the two ends. CDR1 LGHNT and CDR2 FRNRAP come from the germline V gene. This CDR3 reads CASGWGESTDTQYF. The CDR3 DNA is TGTGCTAGTGGTTGGGGGGAGAGCACAGATACGCAGTATTTT. The complete variable domain, with remaining parts taken from reference TRBV12-5 and TRBJ2-3, reads DARVTQTPRHKVTEMGQEVTMRCQPILGHNTVFWYRQTMMQGLELLAYFRNRAPLDDSGMPKDRFSAEMPDATLATLKIQPSEPRDSAVYFCASGWGESTDTQYFGPGTRLTVL.

The rearrangement joins TRBV11-1 to TRBJ2-7; 12 positions match TRBD2. This CDR3 is 14 amino acids long. J was trimmed by 9 bases and V by 5 bases; bases with no gene match: 8. The V gene's germline CDR1 is SGHAT and CDR2 FQDESV (reference sequence). CDR3 nucleotides: TGTGCCAGCAGCGCAACAACTAGCGGGAGGATGCAGTACTTC. Translating it yields CASSATTSGRMQYF.

The J gene is TRBJ2-1, the V gene TRBV28; the match to TRBD1 covers 9 bases. The V gene end was trimmed by 4 bases and the J gene end by 5 bases; junction bases not matched to a gene: 6. Germline CDR1 is MDHEN and CDR2 is SYDVKM. This CDR3 has 15 residues. For the CDR3, the DNA is TGTGCCAGCAGTTCGGGACAGGGCGGCGACAATGAGCAGTTCTTC. Its translation: CASSSGQGGDNEQFF. The whole variable domain, remainder taken from reference TRBV28 and TRBJ2-1, is DVKVTQSSRYLVKRTGEKVFLECVQDMDHENMFWYRQDPGLGLRLIYFSYDVKMKEKGDIPEGYSVSREKKERFSLILESASTNQTSMYLCASSSGQGGDNEQFFGPGTRLTVL.

In its sample, this clone was seen once. The rearrangement uses TRBV9 and TRBJ2-5; TRBD1 might be the D (6 bases). Trimming stripped 4 bases from V and 1 base from J, with 17 bases between. Germline CDR1 SGDLS, CDR2 YYNGEE. The CDR3 has 16 residues. In DNA form, the CDR3 reads TGTGCCAGCAGCTCACCCTGGCAGGGGCTCCAAGAGACCCAGTACTTC. It yields the protein CASSSPWQGLQETQYF.

The chain employs TRBV4-2 and TRBJ1-3, with 7 positions matching TRBD1. After removal of 8 bases from V and 0 bases from J, the junction contained 13 bases not matched to a gene. The CDR3 covers 17 residues. Germline V CDR1 and CDR2: LGHNA, YNFKEQ. CDR3 in DNA: TGTGCCAGCGAGACTCACAGGGGATCCAACTCTGGAAACACCATATATTTT. The encoded protein is CASETHRGSNSGNTIYF.

This sequence joins TRBV28 and TRBJ1-2; D is possibly TRBD1 (5 bases). CDR1 is MDHEN, CDR2 SYDVKM, per germline. The CDR3 loop spans 15 amino acids. Trimming removed 7 bases at V and 4 bases at J, with 19 bases between. The CDR3 protein is CASTPGGALGYGYTF. DNA for the CDR3: TGTGCCAGCACCCCTGGTGGGGCGTTAGGCTATGGCTACACCTTC.

The V call is TRBV4-2, the J call TRBJ2-7; D is undetermined. This CDR3 is 19 amino acids long. Germline lookup yields CDR1 LGHNA and CDR2 YNFKEQ. V lost 0 bases and J 0 bases, leaving 21 bases between the germline ends. CDR3 residues: CASSQDPGLFFHSSYEQYF. CDR3 sequence (DNA): TGTGCCAGCAGCCAAGATCCCGGTTTGTTCTTCCACAGCTCCTACGAGCAGTACTTC.